The clone carrying this T cell receptor beta chain was seen more than once but under ten times. Its antigen remains unidentified. Antigen-specific CD4+ T cell clonotypes were called by their expansion after viral peptide-pool culture in ViraFEST. Following 10 days of culture, CD4+ T cells were isolated. Either the mRNA-1273 or the BNT162b2 vaccine was given to participants as two doses. The repertoire was sequenced with immunoSEQ multiplex PCR; TCRdb's copy has only in-frame clones and lacks some. The sample has more than 60,000 clones; roughly 74% are singletons. These data are taken from a study of vaccination effects on CD4 cells after COVID-19. Study-wide context: Post-vaccine sampling took place a median of 72 days after the second dose.

From germline, CDR1 is SNHLY and CDR2 FYNNEI. The junction had 4 bases not matched to a gene; V was cut back by 6 bases and J by 3 bases. The CDR3 spans 14 residues. Study results and caveats: In healthy vaccinees, only 1 of 255 vaccine-induced clones cross-reacted with common cold coronaviruses.

V gene TRBV2 combines with J gene TRBJ2-2, with 7 bases aligning to TRBD1. This material consisted of CD4+ T cells from PBMCs cultured with HCoV-229E spike peptides, taken after COVID-19 vaccination. The source is a human donor who received a COVID-19 vaccine. CDR3 DNA sequence: TGTGCCAGCAGGGGGCAGGGGGACACCGGGGAGCTGTTTTTT. This codes for CASRGQGDTGELFF. Together with reference TRBV2 and TRBJ2-2, the CDR3 gives the full variable domain: EPEVTQTPSHQVTQMGQEVILRCVPISNHLYFYWYRQILGQKVEFLVSFYNNEISEKSEIFDDQFSVERPDGSNFTLKIRSTKLEDSAMYFCASRGQGDTGELFFGEGSRLTVL.